The table lists the clone carrying this T cell receptor beta chain with a few counts. This entry belongs to a study of T-cell memory formation after mild COVID-19. TCRdb re-derived calls from the 5' RACE reads in MiXCR, one entry per CDR3 protein. The sample lists under 300,000 distinct CDR3 sequences, roughly 18% occurring once. Germline values: CDR1 MNHNS, CDR2 SASEGT. The CDR3 extends over 14 amino acids. Trimming took 5 bases from V and 5 from J, leaving 16 bases between them. Sequenced sample: PBMCs or a T cell subset sorted from them (not recorded which). The source is a young man who had mild COVID-19 (a few samples of this study predate the infection). Cell type and time point are not known. V usage is TRBV6-1 and J usage is TRBJ2-7; unclear D gene. This CDR3 reads CASSSTHSNHEQYF. CDR3 sequence (DNA): TGTGCCAGCAGTTCCACCCACAGTAACCACGAGCAGTACTTC.